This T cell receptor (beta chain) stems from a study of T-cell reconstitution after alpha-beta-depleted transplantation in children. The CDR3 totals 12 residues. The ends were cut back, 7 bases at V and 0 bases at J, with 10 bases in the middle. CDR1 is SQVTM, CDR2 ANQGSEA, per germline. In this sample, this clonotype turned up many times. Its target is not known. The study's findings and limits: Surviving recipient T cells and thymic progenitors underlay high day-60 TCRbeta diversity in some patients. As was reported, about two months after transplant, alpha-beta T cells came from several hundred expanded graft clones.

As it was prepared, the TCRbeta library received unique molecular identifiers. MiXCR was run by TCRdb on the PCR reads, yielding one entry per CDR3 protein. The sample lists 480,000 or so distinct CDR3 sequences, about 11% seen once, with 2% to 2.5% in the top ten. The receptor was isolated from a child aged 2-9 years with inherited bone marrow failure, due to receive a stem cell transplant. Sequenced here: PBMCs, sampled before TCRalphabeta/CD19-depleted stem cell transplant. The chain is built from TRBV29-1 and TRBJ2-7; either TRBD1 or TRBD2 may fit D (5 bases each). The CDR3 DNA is TGCAGCGCTGGGACGGGCTCCTACGAGCAGTACTTC. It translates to CSAGTGSYEQYF.